The present T cell receptor (beta chain) was sequenced within a study of T cell responses to AZD1222 COVID-19 vaccine. Study outcomes and limitations: Spike-specific TCRs gained breadth and depth after people received two AZD1222 doses. Without day 14 samples, only post-peak T cell repertoires were studied. Nearly half of unique spike-specific TCRs reportedly avoided B.1.351 and B.1.1.7 mutated regions. There were vaccine-associated CD4 TCRs across spike, dominant at 160-218 and 743-854.

Generated by immunoSEQ multiplex PCR, the TCRdb table keeps only in-frame clones and is missing some. The data show 110,000 to 150,000 clones, more than 85% seen once. V dropped 4 bases and J dropped 4 bases, with 16 bases sitting between them. Germline-derived CDR1 and CDR2 are PRHDT and FYEKMQ (reference sequence). This CDR3 spans 16 amino acids. Worth noting for this clone: Its antigen remains unknown.

The receptor was derived from an adult in good health. The chain has TRBV13 and TRBJ2-2, with D perhaps TRBD1 or TRBD2 (5 bases each). The specimen was peripheral blood, collected on day 0 of AZD1222 vaccination. Here the CDR3 reads CASSSPGTQSTGELFF. The CDR3 DNA sequence: TGTGCCAGCAGCTCCCCCGGGACCCAATCCACCGGGGAGCTGTTTTTT.